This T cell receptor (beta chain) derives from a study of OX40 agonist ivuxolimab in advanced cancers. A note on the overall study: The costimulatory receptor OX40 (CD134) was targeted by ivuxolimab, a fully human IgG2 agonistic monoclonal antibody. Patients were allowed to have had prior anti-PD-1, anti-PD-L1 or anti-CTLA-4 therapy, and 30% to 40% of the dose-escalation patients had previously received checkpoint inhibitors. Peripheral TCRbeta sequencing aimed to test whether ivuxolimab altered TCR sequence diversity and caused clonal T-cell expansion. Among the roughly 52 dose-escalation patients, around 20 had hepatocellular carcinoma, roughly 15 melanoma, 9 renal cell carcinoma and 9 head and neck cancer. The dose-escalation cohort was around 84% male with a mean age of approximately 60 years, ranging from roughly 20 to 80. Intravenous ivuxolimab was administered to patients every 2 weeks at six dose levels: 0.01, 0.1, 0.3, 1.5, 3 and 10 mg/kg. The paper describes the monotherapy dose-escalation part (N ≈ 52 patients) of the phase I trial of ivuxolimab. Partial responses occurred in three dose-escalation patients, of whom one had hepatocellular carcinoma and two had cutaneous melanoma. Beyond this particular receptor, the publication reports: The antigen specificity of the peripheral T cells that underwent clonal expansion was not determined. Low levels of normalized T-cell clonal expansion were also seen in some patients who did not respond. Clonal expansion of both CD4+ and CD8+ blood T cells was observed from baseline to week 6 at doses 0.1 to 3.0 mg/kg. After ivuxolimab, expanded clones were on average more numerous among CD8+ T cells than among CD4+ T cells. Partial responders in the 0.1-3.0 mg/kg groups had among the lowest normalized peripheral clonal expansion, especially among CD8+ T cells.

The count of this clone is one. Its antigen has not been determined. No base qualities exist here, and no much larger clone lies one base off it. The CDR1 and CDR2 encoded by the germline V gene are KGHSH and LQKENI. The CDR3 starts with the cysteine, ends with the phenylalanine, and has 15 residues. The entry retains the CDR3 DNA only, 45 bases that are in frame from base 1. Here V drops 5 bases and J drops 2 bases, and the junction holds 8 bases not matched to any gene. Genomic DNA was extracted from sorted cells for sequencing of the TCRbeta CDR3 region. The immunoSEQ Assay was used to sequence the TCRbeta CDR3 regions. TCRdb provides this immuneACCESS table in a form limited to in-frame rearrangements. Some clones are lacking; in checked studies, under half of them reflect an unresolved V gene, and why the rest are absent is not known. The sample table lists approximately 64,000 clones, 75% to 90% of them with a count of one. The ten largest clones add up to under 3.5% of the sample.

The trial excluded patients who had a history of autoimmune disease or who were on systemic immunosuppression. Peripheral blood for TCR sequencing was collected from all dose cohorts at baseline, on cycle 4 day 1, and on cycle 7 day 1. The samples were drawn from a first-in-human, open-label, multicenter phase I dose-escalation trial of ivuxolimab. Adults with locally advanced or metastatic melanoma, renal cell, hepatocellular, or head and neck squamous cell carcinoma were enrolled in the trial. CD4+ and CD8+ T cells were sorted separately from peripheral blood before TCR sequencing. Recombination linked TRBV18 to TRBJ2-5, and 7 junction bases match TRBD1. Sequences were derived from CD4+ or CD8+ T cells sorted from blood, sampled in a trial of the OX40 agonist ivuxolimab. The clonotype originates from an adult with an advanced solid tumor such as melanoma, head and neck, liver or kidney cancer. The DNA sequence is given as TGTGCCAGCTCAGAAATGGGACAGAAGCAAGAGACCCAGTACTTC. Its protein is CASSEMGQKQETQYF.